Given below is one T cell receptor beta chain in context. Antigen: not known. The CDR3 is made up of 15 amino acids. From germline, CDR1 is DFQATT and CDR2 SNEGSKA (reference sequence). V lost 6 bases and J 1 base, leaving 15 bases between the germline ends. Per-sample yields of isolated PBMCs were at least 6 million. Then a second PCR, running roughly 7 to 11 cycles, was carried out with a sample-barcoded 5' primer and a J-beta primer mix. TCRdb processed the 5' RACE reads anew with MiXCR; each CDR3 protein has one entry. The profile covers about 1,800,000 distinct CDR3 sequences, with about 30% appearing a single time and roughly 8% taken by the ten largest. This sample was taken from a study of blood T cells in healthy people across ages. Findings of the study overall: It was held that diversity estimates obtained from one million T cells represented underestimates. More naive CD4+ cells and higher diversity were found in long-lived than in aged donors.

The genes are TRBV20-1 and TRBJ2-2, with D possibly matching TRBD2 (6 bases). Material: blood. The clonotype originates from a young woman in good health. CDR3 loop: CSAQGGRRNTGELFF. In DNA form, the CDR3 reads TGCAGTGCGCAAGGTGGGAGGAGGAACACCGGGGAGCTGTTTTTT.